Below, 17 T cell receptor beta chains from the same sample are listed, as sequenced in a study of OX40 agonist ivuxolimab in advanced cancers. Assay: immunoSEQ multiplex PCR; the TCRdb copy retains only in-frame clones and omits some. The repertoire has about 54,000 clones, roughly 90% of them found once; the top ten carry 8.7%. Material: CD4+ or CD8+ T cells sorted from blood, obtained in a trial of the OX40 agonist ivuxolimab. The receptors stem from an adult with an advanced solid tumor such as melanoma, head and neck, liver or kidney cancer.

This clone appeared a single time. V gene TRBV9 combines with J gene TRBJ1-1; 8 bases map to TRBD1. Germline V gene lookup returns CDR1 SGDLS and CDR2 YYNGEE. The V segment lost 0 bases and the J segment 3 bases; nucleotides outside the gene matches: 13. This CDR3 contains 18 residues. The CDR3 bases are TGTGCCAGCAGCGTAGGTCCCAGCAGGGGGCTAACGGACACTGAAGCTTTCTTT. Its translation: CASSVGPSRGLTDTEAFF.

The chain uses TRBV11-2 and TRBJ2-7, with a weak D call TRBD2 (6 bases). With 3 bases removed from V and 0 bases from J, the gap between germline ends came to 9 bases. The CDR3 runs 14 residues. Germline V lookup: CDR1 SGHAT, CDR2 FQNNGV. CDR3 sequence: CASSFGGTSYEQYF. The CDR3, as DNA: TGTGCCAGCAGCTTTGGGGGGACCTCCTACGAGCAGTACTTC. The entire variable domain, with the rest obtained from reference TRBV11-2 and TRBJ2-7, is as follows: EAGVAQSPRYKIIEKRQSVAFWCNPISGHATLYWYQQILGQGPKLLIQFQNNGVVDDSQLPKDRFSAERLKGVDSTLKIQPAKLEDSAVYLCASSFGGTSYEQYFGPGTRLTVT.

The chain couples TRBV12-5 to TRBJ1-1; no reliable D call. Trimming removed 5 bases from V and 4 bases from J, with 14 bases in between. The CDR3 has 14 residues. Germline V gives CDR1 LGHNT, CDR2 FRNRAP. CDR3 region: CASGHEMGITEAFF. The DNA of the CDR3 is TGTGCTAGTGGTCACGAGATGGGTATCACTGAAGCTTTCTTT.

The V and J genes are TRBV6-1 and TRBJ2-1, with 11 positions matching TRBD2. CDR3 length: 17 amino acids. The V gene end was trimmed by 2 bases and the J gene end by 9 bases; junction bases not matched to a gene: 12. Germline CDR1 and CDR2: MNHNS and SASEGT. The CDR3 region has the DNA TGTGCCAGCAGTGAAAACCTTGTACTAGCGGGAGATGGTGAGCAGTTCTTC. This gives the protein CASSENLVLAGDGEQFF.

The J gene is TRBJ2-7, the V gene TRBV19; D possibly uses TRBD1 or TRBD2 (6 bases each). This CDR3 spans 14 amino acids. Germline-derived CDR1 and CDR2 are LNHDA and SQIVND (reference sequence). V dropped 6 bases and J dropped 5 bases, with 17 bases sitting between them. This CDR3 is CASSVIGGPDEQYF. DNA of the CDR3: TGTGCCAGTAGCGTAATCGGGGGCCCAGACGAGCAGTACTTC.

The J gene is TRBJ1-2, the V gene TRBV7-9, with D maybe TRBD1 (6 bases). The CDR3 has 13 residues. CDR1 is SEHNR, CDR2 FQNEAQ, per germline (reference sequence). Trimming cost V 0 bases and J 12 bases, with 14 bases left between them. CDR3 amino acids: CASSLALDRVDTF. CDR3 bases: TGTGCCAGCAGCTTAGCGTTGGACAGAGTCGACACCTTC.

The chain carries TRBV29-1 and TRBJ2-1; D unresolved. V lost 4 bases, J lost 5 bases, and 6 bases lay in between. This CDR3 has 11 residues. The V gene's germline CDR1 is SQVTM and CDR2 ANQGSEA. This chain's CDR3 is CSVVHDNEQFF. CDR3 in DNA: TGCAGCGTTGTCCATGACAATGAGCAGTTCTTC.

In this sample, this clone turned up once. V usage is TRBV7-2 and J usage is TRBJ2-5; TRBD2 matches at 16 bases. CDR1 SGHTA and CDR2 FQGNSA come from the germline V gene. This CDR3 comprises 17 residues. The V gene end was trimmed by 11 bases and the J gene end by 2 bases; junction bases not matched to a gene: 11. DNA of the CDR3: TGTGCCTCGGGTGGCGGGACTAGCGGGGGGGCACAAGAGACCCAGTACTTC. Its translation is CASGGGTSGGAQETQYF.

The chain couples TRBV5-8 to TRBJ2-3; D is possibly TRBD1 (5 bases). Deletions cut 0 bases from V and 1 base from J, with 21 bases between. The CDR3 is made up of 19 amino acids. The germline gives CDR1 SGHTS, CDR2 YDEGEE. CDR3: CASSLVAWGAYSRTDTQYF. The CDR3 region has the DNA TGTGCCAGCAGCTTGGTGGCTTGGGGCGCCTATAGCCGCACAGATACGCAGTATTTT.

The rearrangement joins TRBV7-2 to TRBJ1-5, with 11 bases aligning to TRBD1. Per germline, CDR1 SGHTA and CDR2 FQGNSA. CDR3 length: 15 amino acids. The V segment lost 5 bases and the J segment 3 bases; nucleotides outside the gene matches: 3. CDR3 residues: CASSPGQGANQPQHF. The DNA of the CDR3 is TGTGCCAGCAGCCCTGGACAGGGGGCCAATCAGCCCCAGCATTTT.

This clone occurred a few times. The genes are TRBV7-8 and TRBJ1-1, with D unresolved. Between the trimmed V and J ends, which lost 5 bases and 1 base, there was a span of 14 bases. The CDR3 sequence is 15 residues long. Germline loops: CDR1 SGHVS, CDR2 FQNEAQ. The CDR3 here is CASSPPGRTNTEAFF. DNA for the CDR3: TGTGCCAGCAGCCCCCCCGGACGGACGAACACTGAAGCTTTCTTT.

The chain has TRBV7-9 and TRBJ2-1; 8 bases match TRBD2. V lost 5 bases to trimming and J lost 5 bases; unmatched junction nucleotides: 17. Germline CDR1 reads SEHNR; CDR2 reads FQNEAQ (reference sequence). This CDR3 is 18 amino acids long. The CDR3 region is CASSPRDWSGSQNNEQFF. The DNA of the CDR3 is TGTGCCAGCAGCCCGAGGGACTGGAGCGGGAGTCAAAACAATGAGCAGTTCTTC. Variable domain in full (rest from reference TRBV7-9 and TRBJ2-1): DTGVSQNPRHKITKRGQNVTFRCDPISEHNRLYWYRQTLGQGPEFLTYFQNEAQLEKSRLLSDRFSAERPKGSFSTLEIQRTEQGDSAMYLCASSPRDWSGSQNNEQFFGPGTRLTVL.

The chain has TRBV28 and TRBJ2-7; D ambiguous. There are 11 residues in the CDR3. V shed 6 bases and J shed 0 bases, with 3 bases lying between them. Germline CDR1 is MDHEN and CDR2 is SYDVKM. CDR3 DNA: TGTGCCAGCAGCCGCTCCTACGAGCAGTACTTC. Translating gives CASSRSYEQYF.

The CDR3 is CASSIGGRAKNIQYF. The CDR3 DNA reads TGTGCCAGTAGTATAGGAGGGAGAGCCAAAAACATTCAGTACTTC. This chain joins TRBV19 and TRBJ2-4; D may be TRBD2 (5 bases). V shed 1 base and J shed 0 bases, with 7 bases lying between them. Germline V gives CDR1 LNHDA, CDR2 SQIVND (reference sequence). The CDR3 sequence is 15 residues long.

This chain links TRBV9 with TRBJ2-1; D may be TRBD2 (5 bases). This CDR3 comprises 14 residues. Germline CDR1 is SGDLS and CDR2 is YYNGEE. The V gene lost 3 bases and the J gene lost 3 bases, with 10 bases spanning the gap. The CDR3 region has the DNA TGTGCCAGCAGCGCGTCCGCGGGCTACAATGAGCAGTTCTTC. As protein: CASSASAGYNEQFF.

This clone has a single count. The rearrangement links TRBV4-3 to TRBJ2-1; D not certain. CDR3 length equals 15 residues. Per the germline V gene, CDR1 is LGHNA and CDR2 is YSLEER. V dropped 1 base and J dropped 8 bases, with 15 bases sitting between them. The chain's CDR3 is CASSQGGFPHDEQFF. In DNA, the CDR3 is TGCGCCAGCAGCCAAGGCGGTTTTCCCCACGATGAGCAGTTCTTC.

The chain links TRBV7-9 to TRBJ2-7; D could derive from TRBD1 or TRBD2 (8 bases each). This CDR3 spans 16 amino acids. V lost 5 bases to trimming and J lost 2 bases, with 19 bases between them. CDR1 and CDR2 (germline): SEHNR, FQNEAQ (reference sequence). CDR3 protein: CASSQGAGLGTYEQYF. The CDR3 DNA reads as TGTGCCAGCAGCCAGGGGGCGGGACTAGGTACCTACGAGCAGTACTTC. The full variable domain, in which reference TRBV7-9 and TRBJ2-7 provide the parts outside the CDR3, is DTGVSQNPRHKITKRGQNVTFRCDPISEHNRLYWYRQTLGQGPEFLTYFQNEAQLEKSRLLSDRFSAERPKGSFSTLEIQRTEQGDSAMYLCASSQGAGLGTYEQYFGPGTRLTVT.